This TCR beta chain comes out of a study of a mutant IDH1 vaccine in newly diagnosed glioma. In the study overall: Receipt of radiotherapy, temozolomide, or both preceded the study, and most received both.

Libraries were prepared by immunoSEQ multiplex PCR; TCRdb keeps only in-frame clonotypes and omits some of them. The table has fewer than 85,000 clones, around 86% seen once; the top ten hold about 3%. The V segment lost 5 bases and the J segment 3 bases; nucleotides outside the gene matches: 7. The CDR3 has 17 residues. Per germline, CDR1 LNHDA and CDR2 SQIVND (reference sequence). Time point in this sample: baseline, week 1 (first vaccination visit). As for treatment: pre-vaccination baseline after standard-of-care therapy. The TCR sequence derives from a man younger than 45 with glioma. The specimen was PBMCs, collected from a glioma patient treated with radiotherapy, temozolomide or both. The chain joins TRBV19 to TRBJ1-6; 10 bases are a match to TRBD1. CDR3 sequence reads: CASSLRTGGSYNSPLHF. The CDR3 nucleotides read TGTGCCAGTAGTTTGAGGACAGGGGGAAGCTATAATTCACCCCTCCACTTT.